Listed below are T cell receptor beta chains from one sample, sequenced in a study of blood T cell repertoires in COVID-19. Assay: immunoSEQ multiplex PCR; the TCRdb copy retains only in-frame clones and omits some. Among fewer than 90,000 clones, roughly nine tenths were seen once, and the ten largest hold more than 14%. The sequenced material came from peripheral blood. The receptors come from a male donor with acute or convalescent COVID-19. The CDR3 runs from the conserved cysteine through the conserved F or W. A D gene is named only where the DNA matches it firmly. Clone size is stated in some rows and not others, as once, few, many or a class when expanded.

d_call: TRBD1; v_call: TRBV12-3/TRBV12-4; clone_size: once; j_call: TRBJ2-2; cdr3_nt: TGTGCCAGTGGGACAGGGAACACCGGGGAGCTGTTTTTT; cdr3_aa: CASGTGNTGELFF
d_call: -; v_call: TRBV7-9; clone_size: -; j_call: TRBJ2-7; cdr3_nt: TGTGCCAGCAGCTTACCGCCTACCTACGAGCAGTACTTC; cdr3_aa: CASSLPPTYEQYF
d_call: TRBD1; v_call: TRBV5-4; clone_size: once; j_call: TRBJ1-2; cdr3_nt: TGTGCCAGCAGCAAGCAGGGGGCGCCGGATCTCTATGGCTACACCTTC; cdr3_aa: CASSKQGAPDLYGYTF
d_call: TRBD1; v_call: TRBV28; clone_size: -; j_call: TRBJ1-5; cdr3_nt: TGTGCCACCGAAGGACAGGCGGTGGGTCCCCAGCATTTT; cdr3_aa: CATEGQAVGPQHF
d_call: TRBD1; v_call: TRBV18; clone_size: -; j_call: TRBJ1-4; cdr3_nt: TGTGCCAGCTCAACAGGGGACCTAGAACAACTGTTTTTT; cdr3_aa: CASSTGDLEQLFF
d_call: TRBD1; v_call: TRBV4-2; clone_size: -; j_call: TRBJ2-7; cdr3_nt: TGTGCCAGCAGCCTATGGACAGGGGAAAGCTACGAGCAGTACTTC; cdr3_aa: CASSLWTGESYEQYF
d_call: -; v_call: TRBV6-4; clone_size: once; j_call: TRBJ2-1; cdr3_nt: TGTGCCAGCAGTGGCTTAGGGGGCTCCTACAATGAGCAGTTCTTC; cdr3_aa: CASSGLGGSYNEQFF
d_call: -; v_call: TRBV5-1; clone_size: -; j_call: TRBJ1-5; cdr3_nt: TGCGCCAGCAGCACAGATAGCAATCAGCCCCAGCATTTT; cdr3_aa: CASSTDSNQPQHF
d_call: -; v_call: TRBV27; clone_size: -; j_call: TRBJ2-7; cdr3_nt: TGTGCCAGCAGTACCGGCTACGAGCAGTACTTC; cdr3_aa: CASSTGYEQYF
d_call: TRBD1; v_call: TRBV28; clone_size: -; j_call: TRBJ1-6; cdr3_nt: TGTGCCAGCAGTCGGGACAGGGTCTGGAATTCACCCCTCCACTTT; cdr3_aa: CASSRDRVWNSPLHF
d_call: -; v_call: TRBV2; clone_size: -; j_call: TRBJ1-1; cdr3_nt: TGTGCCAGCAGCTATACAGGGACTGAAGCTTTCTTT; cdr3_aa: CASSYTGTEAFF
d_call: -; v_call: TRBV6-5; clone_size: -; j_call: TRBJ1-3; cdr3_nt: TGTGCCAGCAGTTACCTGGATAAACGGGGAGGAAACACCATATATTTT; cdr3_aa: CASSYLDKRGGNTIYF
d_call: TRBD1; v_call: TRBV10-3; clone_size: -; j_call: TRBJ2-3; cdr3_nt: TGTGCCATCAGTGAGACCGCCGGGACAGGCTCGGATACGCAGTATTTT; cdr3_aa: CAISETAGTGSDTQYF
d_call: TRBD1; v_call: TRBV2; clone_size: once; j_call: TRBJ2-1; cdr3_nt: TGTGCCAGCAGTGTGCGGACAGGGGTAGCCCTAGGGGTCTTC; cdr3_aa: CASSVRTGVALGVF
d_call: -; v_call: TRBV3-1/TRBV3-2; clone_size: -; j_call: TRBJ2-7; cdr3_nt: TGTGCCAGCAGCACTCGACAGACAAGCTACGAGCAGTACTTC; cdr3_aa: CASSTRQTSYEQYF
d_call: TRBD2; v_call: TRBV11-2; clone_size: once; j_call: TRBJ2-7; cdr3_nt: TGTGCCAGCAGCTTAGGGGCGGGGGTAGCTTACGAGCAGTACTTC; cdr3_aa: CASSLGAGVAYEQYF
d_call: TRBD2; v_call: TRBV9; clone_size: -; j_call: TRBJ2-3; cdr3_nt: TGTGCCAGCAGCGTAGAGATTAGCGGGGCCCAGGGAGGCACAGATACGCAGTATTTT; cdr3_aa: CASSVEISGAQGGTDTQYF
d_call: -; v_call: TRBV3-1/TRBV3-2; clone_size: -; j_call: TRBJ1-1; cdr3_nt: TGTGCCAGCAGCCCCCCCCACAGAGCGGCTGAAGCTTTCTTT; cdr3_aa: CASSPPHRAAEAFF
d_call: TRBD1; v_call: TRBV5-6; clone_size: -; j_call: TRBJ1-5; cdr3_nt: TGTGCCAGCAGCTTGGAGGGACAGCCTAATCAGCCCCAGCATTTT; cdr3_aa: CASSLEGQPNQPQHF
d_call: TRBD1; v_call: TRBV6-5; clone_size: -; j_call: TRBJ1-1; cdr3_nt: TGTGCCAGCCGGTTAGACAGGGGGAACACTGAAGCTTTCTTT; cdr3_aa: CASRLDRGNTEAFF
d_call: TRBD2; v_call: TRBV5-1; clone_size: once; j_call: TRBJ2-3; cdr3_nt: TGCGCCAGCAGCTCGGGACTAGCGGCTACCACAGATACGCAGTATTTT; cdr3_aa: CASSSGLAATTDTQYF
d_call: TRBD1; v_call: TRBV6-5; clone_size: -; j_call: TRBJ2-5; cdr3_nt: TGTGCCAGCAGGACAGGGGGCCAAGAGACCCAGTACTTC; cdr3_aa: CASRTGGQETQYF
d_call: TRBD2; v_call: TRBV6-5; clone_size: -; j_call: TRBJ2-2; cdr3_nt: TGTGCCAGCAGTCCAAAGAGCGGGGGGTCCGGGGAGCTGTTTTTT; cdr3_aa: CASSPKSGGSGELFF
d_call: TRBD1; v_call: TRBV19; clone_size: -; j_call: TRBJ1-5; cdr3_nt: TGTGCCAGTAGCCCGGGACAGGCCGATCAGCCCCAGCATTTT; cdr3_aa: CASSPGQADQPQHF
d_call: -; v_call: TRBV28; clone_size: -; j_call: TRBJ1-4; cdr3_nt: TGTGCCAGCAGTTTCCAACCTAGAACAGAAAAACTGTTTTTT; cdr3_aa: CASSFQPRTEKLFF
d_call: -; v_call: TRBV5-1; clone_size: -; j_call: TRBJ1-1; cdr3_nt: TGCGCCAGCAGCTTGGTCGGAGTGGAGACTGAAGCTTTCTTT; cdr3_aa: CASSLVGVETEAFF
d_call: -; v_call: TRBV16; clone_size: few; j_call: TRBJ1-5; cdr3_nt: TGTGCCAGCAGCCAATTGGGGACTTCATTCGGGGGCAATCAGCCCCAGCATTTT; cdr3_aa: CASSQLGTSFGGNQPQHF
d_call: -; v_call: TRBV30; clone_size: -; j_call: TRBJ1-4; cdr3_nt: TGTGCCTGGAGTCCTGGACAGACAACTAATGAAAAACTGTTTTTT; cdr3_aa: CAWSPGQTTNEKLFF
d_call: -; v_call: TRBV19; clone_size: -; j_call: TRBJ2-3; cdr3_nt: TGTGCCAGTAGTTTCGGGGTCGGCACAGATACGCAGTATTTT; cdr3_aa: CASSFGVGTDTQYF
d_call: -; v_call: TRBV7-7; clone_size: -; j_call: TRBJ2-1; cdr3_nt: TGTGCTAGCAGCCCCTATGGGGAGGGGGCCTACAATGAGCAGTTCTTC; cdr3_aa: CASSPYGEGAYNEQFF
d_call: TRBD1; v_call: TRBV10-3; clone_size: -; j_call: TRBJ1-1; cdr3_nt: TGTGCCATCAGTTGGGACAGGTCCAACACTGAAGCTTTCTTT; cdr3_aa: CAISWDRSNTEAFF
d_call: TRBD2; v_call: TRBV5-1; clone_size: once; j_call: TRBJ2-3; cdr3_nt: TGCGCCAGCAGCGGGGAGACTAGCGGGGGATGGGATACGCAGTATTTT; cdr3_aa: CASSGETSGGWDTQYF
d_call: -; v_call: TRBV2; clone_size: -; j_call: TRBJ1-5; cdr3_nt: TGTGCCAGCAGGCGAGATACCGGGCCCACCGGAGGTCAGCCCCAGCATTTT; cdr3_aa: CASRRDTGPTGGQPQHF
d_call: -; v_call: TRBV7-8; clone_size: -; j_call: TRBJ1-4; cdr3_nt: TGTGCCAGCAGCAACCAAAGGGGAAATAATGAAAAACTGTTTTTT; cdr3_aa: CASSNQRGNNEKLFF
d_call: TRBD2; v_call: TRBV6-5; clone_size: -; j_call: TRBJ2-5; cdr3_nt: TGTGCCAGCAGAGAGGGAGGGAGTGAGGAGACCCAGTACTTC; cdr3_aa: CASREGGSEETQYF
d_call: TRBD1; v_call: TRBV5-1; clone_size: once; j_call: TRBJ1-1; cdr3_nt: TGCGCCAGCAGCAACAGGGGGCTTGGGACTGAAGCTTTCTTT; cdr3_aa: CASSNRGLGTEAFF
d_call: -; v_call: TRBV9; clone_size: -; j_call: TRBJ2-2; cdr3_nt: TGTGCCAGCAGCGCAATCACGAACACCGGGGAGCTGTTTTTT; cdr3_aa: CASSAITNTGELFF
d_call: TRBD1; v_call: TRBV27; clone_size: -; j_call: TRBJ2-1; cdr3_nt: TGTGCCAGCAGTGGACGACAGGGCTACAATGAGCAGTTCTTC; cdr3_aa: CASSGRQGYNEQFF
d_call: -; v_call: TRBV27; clone_size: -; j_call: TRBJ1-5; cdr3_nt: TGTGCCAGCAGTTTAGCAGGGTCACATCAGCCCCAGCATTTT; cdr3_aa: CASSLAGSHQPQHF
d_call: TRBD1; v_call: TRBV7-9; clone_size: -; j_call: TRBJ1-3; cdr3_nt: TGTGCCAGCAGCCCGACAGGGAACTCTGGAAACACCATATATTTT; cdr3_aa: CASSPTGNSGNTIYF
d_call: TRBD2; v_call: TRBV28; clone_size: -; j_call: TRBJ2-3; cdr3_nt: TGTGCCAGCAGTCCCAGCGGGGGGTACGATACGCAGTATTTT; cdr3_aa: CASSPSGGYDTQYF